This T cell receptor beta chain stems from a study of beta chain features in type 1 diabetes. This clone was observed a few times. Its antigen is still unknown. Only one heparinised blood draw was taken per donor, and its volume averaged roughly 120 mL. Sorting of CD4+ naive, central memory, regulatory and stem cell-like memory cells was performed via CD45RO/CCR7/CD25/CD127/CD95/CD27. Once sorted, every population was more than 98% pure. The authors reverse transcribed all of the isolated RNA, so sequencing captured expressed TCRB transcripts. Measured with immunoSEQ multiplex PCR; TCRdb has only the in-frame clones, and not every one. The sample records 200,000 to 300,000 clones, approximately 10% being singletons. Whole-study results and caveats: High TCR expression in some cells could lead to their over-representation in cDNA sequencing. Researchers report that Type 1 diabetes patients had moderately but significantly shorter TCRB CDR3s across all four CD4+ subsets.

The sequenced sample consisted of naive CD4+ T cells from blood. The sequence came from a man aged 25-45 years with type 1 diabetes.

This chain's CDR3 is CASSNRDIRLSGQYF. The CDR3 region has the DNA TGTGCCAGCAGCAACCGGGACATCCGCCTTTCGGGCCAGTACTTC. The chain couples TRBV7-6 to TRBJ2-5; D perhaps matches TRBD1 (6 bases). This CDR3 has 15 residues. Germline V gene lookup returns CDR1 SGHVS and CDR2 FNYEAQ. Trimming took off 5 bases at V and 10 bases at J, with 23 bases between the two ends.